Each of the 18 T cell receptor beta chains below was sequenced from the same sample in a study of cytomegalovirus exposure and HLA in healthy donors. Using immunoSEQ multiplex PCR, the repertoire was profiled, and TCRdb retains in-frame clones only, with some absent. The data show tens of thousands of clones, less than 95% seen once. Sequences were obtained from PBMCs. These receptors were collected from a woman aged 18-29 years in good health and CMV-seronegative.

This clone occurred a few times. The V and J genes are TRBV30 and TRBJ1-3; a possible D gene is TRBD1 (5 bases). Trimming removed 3 bases at V and 3 bases at J, with 15 bases between. CDR1 is GTSNPN and CDR2 is SVGIG in the germline V gene (reference sequence). The CDR3 extends over 15 amino acids. CDR3 bases: TGTGCCTGGAGCCGCGGGACCCCTTTTGGAAACACCATATATTTT. Its protein product is CAWSRGTPFGNTIYF.

This chain links TRBV7-9 with TRBJ1-1; tentatively, D is TRBD1 (5 bases). Trimming took off 0 bases at V and 4 bases at J, with 12 bases between the two ends. The CDR3 has 15 residues. The germline gives CDR1 SEHNR, CDR2 FQNEAQ (reference sequence). CDR3 sequence: CASSLALAGLTEAFF. In DNA, the CDR3 is TGTGCCAGCAGCTTAGCGCTGGCAGGGCTCACTGAAGCTTTCTTT.

The chain recombines TRBV9 with TRBJ2-1, with 7 bases lining up with TRBD1. The germline gives CDR1 SGDLS, CDR2 YYNGEE. The junction had 12 bases not matched to a gene; V was cut back by 4 bases and J by 5 bases. The CDR3 covers 16 residues. The CDR3 loop is CASSPRQGSGHNEQFF. In nucleotides, the CDR3 is TGTGCCAGCAGCCCTAGACAGGGATCGGGCCACAATGAGCAGTTCTTC.

This rearrangement joins TRBV30 to TRBJ2-3; a possible D gene is TRBD2 (6 bases). The CDR3 runs 12 residues. Looked up from germline, CDR1 is GTSNPN and CDR2 is SVGIG (reference sequence). The V gene lost 1 base and the J gene lost 4 bases, with 6 bases spanning the gap. The DNA for the CDR3 is TGTGCCTGGAGTGGGGGGGCAGATACGCAGTATTTT. This codes for CAWSGGADTQYF.

The chain carries TRBV7-9 and TRBJ1-1; the D gene is possibly TRBD1 (6 bases). There are 13 residues in the CDR3. V was trimmed by 7 bases and J by 5 bases, leaving 14 bases between them. Germline assignment: CDR1 SEHNR and CDR2 FQNEAQ (reference sequence). Here the CDR3 reads CASTPTGKTEAFF. The DNA of the CDR3 is TGTGCCAGCACCCCAACAGGGAAAACTGAAGCTTTCTTT.

This rearrangement joins TRBV5-6 to TRBJ2-5; 7 nucleotides align to TRBD2. This CDR3 spans 16 amino acids. The V gene's germline CDR1 is SGHDT and CDR2 YYEEEE. V lost 4 bases, J lost 6 bases, and 15 bases stayed unmatched. CDR3 in amino acids: CASSPTKRRGSQTQYF. The CDR3 coding sequence is TGTGCCAGCAGCCCCACGAAGCGGCGGGGGTCCCAGACCCAGTACTTC.

This clone was detected once. This rearrangement joins TRBV6-4 to TRBJ2-1; D perhaps matches TRBD2 (7 bases). CDR1 and CDR2 (germline): MRHNA, SNTAGT. There are 15 residues in the CDR3. Trimming removed 0 bases at V and 3 bases at J, with 9 bases between. The CDR3 region has the DNA TGTGCCAGCAGTGACTCGGGAGGGGGCTACAATGAGCAGTTCTTC. Its protein product is CASSDSGGGYNEQFF.

The gene calls are TRBV18 and TRBJ2-7; tentatively, D is TRBD2 (5 bases). V gave up 3 bases and J gave up 0 bases, with 15 bases separating them. The germline V gene has CDR1 KGHSH and CDR2 LQKENI. This CDR3 is built from 16 residues. CDR3 protein: CASSPLARRASYEQYF. DNA for the CDR3: TGTGCCAGCTCACCGTTAGCGAGACGGGCCTCCTACGAGCAGTACTTC.

The chain is built from TRBV7-2 and TRBJ2-2, with D possibly matching TRBD1 (5 bases). V shed 0 bases and J shed 1 base, with 15 bases lying between them. Germline values: CDR1 SGHTA, CDR2 FQGNSA. The CDR3 sequence is 18 residues long. The CDR3: CASSLARQQPKNTGELFF. The CDR3 DNA reads as TGTGCCAGCAGCTTAGCCCGACAGCAACCCAAGAACACCGGGGAGCTGTTTTTT.

The chain carries TRBV19 and TRBJ1-4; D gene unclear. There are 14 residues in the CDR3. Germline-derived CDR1 and CDR2 are LNHDA and SQIVND (reference sequence). V was trimmed by 5 bases and J by 7 bases, leaving 14 bases between them. CDR3 in DNA: TGTGCCAGTAGTGCCTACGGGGAGAGTGAAAAACTGTTTTTT. Protein: CASSAYGESEKLFF. The full variable domain, with the rest looked up from reference TRBV19 and TRBJ1-4, is DGGITQSPKYLFRKEGQNVTLSCEQNLNHDAMYWYRQDPGQGLRLIYYSQIVNDFQKGDIAEGYSVSREKKESFPLTVTSAQKNPTAFYLCASSAYGESEKLFFGSGTQLSVL.

V gene TRBV19 combines with J gene TRBJ1-2, with 10 nucleotides matching TRBD1. This CDR3 contains 15 residues. In germline, CDR1 is LNHDA, CDR2 SQIVND (reference sequence). The junction had 8 bases not matched to a gene; V was cut back by 6 bases and J by 4 bases. The CDR3 bases are TGTGCCAGTAGACCCCCACGACAGGGGGCCTATGGCTACACCTTC. Translated, it gives CASRPPRQGAYGYTF.

The chain has TRBV4-2 and TRBJ2-7; tentatively, D is TRBD1 (6 bases). The V gene lost 4 bases and the J gene lost 0 bases, with 13 bases spanning the gap. Germline CDR1 is LGHNA and CDR2 is YNFKEQ. This CDR3 has 15 amino acids. The DNA of the CDR3 is TGTGCCAGCAGCCCCCGGACAGCCCTCTCCTACGAGCAGTACTTC. As protein: CASSPRTALSYEQYF.

The V gene is TRBV7-3, the J gene TRBJ2-7; D is unclear. Trimming took off 4 bases at V and 2 bases at J, with 12 bases between the two ends. Germline V gene data show CDR1 as SGHTA and CDR2 as FQGTGA. This CDR3 is built from 14 residues. In DNA form, the CDR3 reads TGTGCCAGCAGCTCTTGGCTCGTTACCTACGAGCAGTACTTC. Its translation is CASSSWLVTYEQYF.

The rearrangement links TRBV18 to TRBJ2-6; possible D gene TRBD1, 5 bases. The CDR3 loop spans 17 amino acids. With 1 base removed from V and 0 bases from J, the gap between germline ends came to 10 bases. Looked up from germline, CDR1 is KGHSH and CDR2 is LQKENI. DNA for the CDR3: TGTGCCAGCTCACCACGACAGTCGTTCTCTGGGGCCAACGTCCTGACTTTC. This codes for CASSPRQSFSGANVLTF.

This clone came up a few times. The rearrangement joins TRBV5-4 to TRBJ1-2, with a possible D match to TRBD1 (6 bases). The V end lost 4 bases, the J end lost 0 bases, and 13 bases lay between the germline ends. Germline assignment: CDR1 SGHNT and CDR2 YYREEE (reference sequence). CDR3 size: 15 residues. The CDR3 coding sequence is TGTGCCAGCAGCCCCGACAGGATAGCTAACTATGGCTACACCTTC. Translation: CASSPDRIANYGYTF.

V and J are TRBV28 and TRBJ2-3; 8 positions agree with TRBD2. CDR3 length: 15 amino acids. CDR1 and CDR2 (germline): MDHEN, SYDVKM. Losses at the gene ends were 2 bases for V and 11 bases for J; bases not matched to a gene: 12. CDR3 in amino acids: CASSLRSGGRRGQYF. Here the CDR3 DNA reads TGTGCCAGCAGTTTAAGAAGCGGGGGCCGACGGGGGCAGTATTTT. The full variable domain, rest sourced from reference TRBV28 and TRBJ2-3, is DVKVTQSSRYLVKRTGEKVFLECVQDMDHENMFWYRQDPGLGLRLIYFSYDVKMKEKGDIPEGYSVSREKKERFSLILESASTNQTSMYLCASSLRSGGRRGQYFGPGTRLTVL.

V usage is TRBV15 and J usage is TRBJ1-2, with TRBD1 matching over 7 bases. The CDR3 has 15 residues. The germline V gene has CDR1 LNHNV and CDR2 YYDKDF (reference sequence). The ends lost 7 bases at V and 1 base at J; junction bases unmatched: 9. Written as DNA, the CDR3 is TGTGCCACCACCGTTACGACAGGGAATAACTATGGCTACACCTTC. Amino acid sequence: CATTVTTGNNYGYTF.

The genes are TRBV7-8 and TRBJ1-5; D unresolved. There are 16 residues in the CDR3. V shed 3 bases and J shed 0 bases, with 12 bases lying between them. In germline, CDR1 is SGHVS, CDR2 FQNEAQ. The CDR3 here is CASSFRRANSNQPQHF. The CDR3 coding sequence is TGTGCCAGCAGCTTCAGGAGGGCTAATAGCAATCAGCCCCAGCATTTT.